This T cell receptor (beta chain) was recovered during a study of prognosis after radiotherapy for stage I lung cancer. Study-wide background: Recruitment took place in Nanjing, China, where patients with stage I non-small cell lung cancer were enrolled between early 2018 and 2019.

From genomic DNA, TCR beta CDR3 was amplified by two-round multiplex PCR. Initially, in first-round PCR, primers specific to each TRBV and TRBJ gene were used. TCRdb reprocessed the multiplex PCR reads via MiXCR and lists one record per CDR3 protein. Of around 30,000 distinct CDR3 sequences listed, 25% to 35% are singletons. Germline-derived CDR1 and CDR2 are DFQATT and SNEGSKA (reference sequence). CDR3 length equals 14 residues. V was trimmed by 5 bases and J by 2 bases, leaving 15 bases between them. There are many counts of this clonotype. The rearrangement uses TRBV20-1 and TRBJ2-5; D is unclear. The clonotype comes from a donor aged 50 or older with non-small cell lung cancer. This material consisted of PBMCs, taken before or after stereotactic body radiation therapy (not recorded which). The CDR3 spells CSAGPSIRQETQYF. CDR3 nucleotide sequence: TGCAGTGCTGGCCCCTCAATAAGACAAGAGACCCAGTACTTC.